Sequencing of this T cell receptor beta chain was carried out in a study of T cell responses to AZD1222 COVID-19 vaccine. Study details: Doses given second, at about 4 or about 12 weeks, were pooled.

Sequencing used immunoSEQ multiplex PCR; TCRdb keeps in-frame clones, though not all of them. The sample includes more than 150,000 clones, 85% to 95% seen only once; the top ten take about 9.4%. In the case of this clone: Its target is not known.

Study-wide points: Regions 160-218 and 743-854 held dominance among vaccine-associated CD4 TCRs, which spanned spike. Repertoire sampling was restricted to post-peak T cell response timepoints.

The sequence was collected from an adult in good health. The starting material was peripheral blood, obtained on day 0 of AZD1222 vaccination.

The DNA for the CDR3 is TGTGCCAGTAGTATCCTGGGACCCCCGTCGGGCACCGGGGAGCTGTTTTTT. It yields the protein CASSILGPPSGTGELFF. This chain joins TRBV19 and TRBJ2-2, with D perhaps matching TRBD1 or TRBD2 (5 bases each). The CDR3 totals 17 residues. The V gene lost 3 bases and the J gene lost 4 bases, with 18 bases spanning the gap. Germline V CDR1 and CDR2: LNHDA, SQIVND (reference sequence).